This T cell receptor beta chain was found in a study of T cell repertoires in cytomegalovirus infection. Looking at the study overall: The study used recently identified HLA-C-restricted and well-studied HLA-B-restricted CMV epitopes. Both CMV infection and a matching HLA type were indicated by public TCR beta signatures. Study results and caveats: Predominance within the ex vivo response was attributable to HLA-C-restricted CMV-specific TCR beta clonotypes. Public TCR beta family frequency separated CMV-and-HLA carriers, including in an independent cohort.

This clonotype has more than one count but fewer than ten. Its antigen is unknown. The CDR3 sequence is 17 residues long. Looked up from germline, CDR1 is SGHVS and CDR2 is FNYEAQ. Trimming removed 4 bases at V and 8 bases at J, with 23 bases between. MiXCR was run by TCRdb on the reads, yielding one entry per CDR3 protein. The sample records some 200,000 distinct CDR3 sequences, roughly 34% being singletons. The J gene is TRBJ1-4, the V gene TRBV7-6; D remains unclear. The sample consisted of CD8+ T cells from cultured PBMCs, taken from culture after CMV antigen stimulation. This clonotype was sampled from a human donor in good health (CMV status not recorded). Some clones in this sample may be carry-over from other donors' samples. In nucleotides, the CDR3 is TGTGCCAGCAGCTCCCCGGAAGGACCGGGTTTTGGGGAAAAACTGTTTTTT. It is translated as CASSSPEGPGFGEKLFF. The whole variable domain, filled in from reference TRBV7-6 and TRBJ1-4, reads GAGVSQSPRYKVTKRGQDVALRCDPISGHVSLYWYRQALGQGPEFLTYFNYEAQQDKSGLPNDRFSAERPEGSISTLTIQRTEQRDSAMYRCASSSPEGPGFGEKLFFGSGTQLSVL.